Listed here is a single T cell receptor (beta chain). The record originates from a study of blood T cell repertoires in COVID-19. Study-level information: The samples span acute and convalescent COVID-19 from the United States, Italy and Spain.

CDR1 is SGHVS, CDR2 FNYEAQ, per germline. The CDR3 covers 15 residues. Trimming pared 3 bases from V and 1 base from J, leaving 12 bases between. TCRdb keeps only in-frame clones here, not all; method: immunoSEQ multiplex PCR. In the table there are around 68,000 clones, approximately 85% of which are singletons. This sequence was found in a man aged 80 or over with acute or convalescent COVID-19. The chain has TRBV7-6 and TRBJ1-1, with D hard to call. The sequenced sample was peripheral blood. The CDR3 spells CASSFRRAGNTEAFF. CDR3 DNA: TGTGCCAGCAGCTTTAGACGTGCAGGGAACACTGAAGCTTTCTTT.